This T cell receptor (beta chain) was recovered during a study of blood T cell repertoires in COVID-19. Sequencing used immunoSEQ multiplex PCR; TCRdb keeps in-frame clones, though not all of them. This repertoire shows about 260,000 clones, 80% to 90% found once; its top ten account for more than 1.3%. Sequencing was carried out using peripheral blood. This receptor was identified in a woman in her 40s who had recovered from COVID-19.

The DNA for the CDR3 is TGTGCCAGCAGCACCCAGCGGGGGCCCTCCTACGAGCAGTACTTC. Translating gives CASSTQRGPSYEQYF. This chain connects TRBV7-2 to TRBJ2-7; the match to TRBD2 covers 8 bases. Germline-derived CDR1 and CDR2 are SGHTA and FQGNSA. J lost 0 bases, V lost 5 bases, and 6 bases had no gene match. The CDR3 runs to 15 residues.